This T cell receptor beta chain was sequenced for a study of vaccination and CD4 T cells after COVID-19. Study details: Two doses of either BNT162b2 or mRNA-1273 vaccine were given to participants.

There are a few counts of this clonotype. The target antigen is unknown. The Oncomine TCR Beta short-read assay sequenced DNA from cultured CD4+ T cells. One entry per CDR3 protein results from TCRdb running MiXCR on the PCR reads. In the table there are under 5,000 distinct CDR3 sequences, roughly two fifths of which are singletons. This CDR3 comprises 14 residues. Germline lookup yields CDR1 DFQATT and CDR2 SNEGSKA (reference sequence). V was pared by 5 bases and J by 4 bases, with 8 bases of the junction left unmatched. Treatment indicated: approximately 10-day PBMC culture with coronavirus spike peptide pools or control peptides (ViraFEST assay). Following expansion of antigen-specific T cells with peptide pools, ViraFEST then sequenced TCRs. Broader study findings: It was observed that, in convalescent patients, a median roughly 85% of reactive clones arose only post-vaccination. Post-infection sampling omitted early timepoints and covered relatively few convalescent patients.

The chain links TRBV20-1 to TRBJ2-3; 8 bases match TRBD2. The TCR sequence derives from a human donor who had recovered from COVID-19. Sequenced sample: CD4+ T cells from blood, cultured in vitro. CDR3 sequence reads: CSAPPFGRADTQYF. Written as DNA, the CDR3 is TGCAGTGCTCCCCCTTTCGGGAGGGCAGATACGCAGTATTTT.